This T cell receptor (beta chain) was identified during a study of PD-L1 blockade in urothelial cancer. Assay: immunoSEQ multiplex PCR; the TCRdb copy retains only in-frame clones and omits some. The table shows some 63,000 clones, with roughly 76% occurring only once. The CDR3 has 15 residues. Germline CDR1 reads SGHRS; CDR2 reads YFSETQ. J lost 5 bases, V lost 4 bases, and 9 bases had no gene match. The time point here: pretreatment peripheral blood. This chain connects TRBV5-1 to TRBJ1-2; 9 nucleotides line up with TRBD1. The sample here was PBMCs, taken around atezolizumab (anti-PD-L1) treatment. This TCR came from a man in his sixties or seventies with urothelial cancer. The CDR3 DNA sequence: TGCGCCAGCAGCATCCTCCCGGGACAGGGTTATGGCTACACCTTC. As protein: CASSILPGQGYGYTF. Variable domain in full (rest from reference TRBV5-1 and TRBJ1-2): KAGVTQTPRYLIKTRGQQVTLSCSPISGHRSVSWYQQTPGQGLQFLFEYFSETQRNKGNFPGRFSGRQFSNSRSEMNVSTLELGDSALYLCASSILPGQGYGYTFGSGTRLTVV.